This T cell receptor beta chain was identified in a study of cytomegalovirus exposure and HLA in healthy donors. Findings of the study overall: Later analysis identified around 15,000 TCR beta sequences associated with HLA alleles, using a false discovery rate threshold of 0.05.

V was pared by 3 bases and J by 2 bases, with 6 bases of the junction left unmatched. Germline CDR1 is LNHDA and CDR2 is SQIVND (reference sequence). This CDR3 contains 15 residues. PCR involved 60 Vbeta and 13 Jbeta primers. Only in-frame clones appear in the TCRdb table, and some are missing; sequencing was by immunoSEQ multiplex PCR. The sample consists of some 120,000 clones, about 83% of them appearing once. Of note for this clone: What it binds is unknown.

Sequencing was carried out using PBMCs. The rearrangement uses TRBV19 and TRBJ1-1, with 7 bases lining up with TRBD1. The receptor was isolated from a female donor in good health and CMV-seronegative. The CDR3 DNA reads as TGTGCCAGTAGTATGTTACAAGGGGGCAACACTGAAGCTTTCTTT. The encoded protein is CASSMLQGGNTEAFF.